Following are 18 T cell receptor beta chains from one sample sequenced in a study of shared clonotypes between healthy human individuals. The naive CD8 fraction comprised CD45RO-negative cells positively selected for CCR7 and excluded terminally differentiated effector memory CD45RA+ cells. Only in-frame clones appear in the TCRdb table, and some are missing; sequencing was by immunoSEQ multiplex PCR. This sample has roughly 2,000,000 clones; 85% to 95% occur once, and the top ten carry about 1.7%. Sequencing input: naive CD8+ T cells from PBMCs. These receptors were collected from a man aged 18 to 29 in good health. Some clones in this sample may be carry-over from other donors' samples.

This chain links TRBV9 with TRBJ2-1; D is perhaps TRBD1 or TRBD2 (7 bases each). The CDR3 runs 20 residues. The V end lost 3 bases, the J end lost 7 bases, and 32 bases lay between the germline ends. The germline CDR1 and CDR2 sequences are SGDLS and YYNGEE. The CDR3: CASSARRGPLAERGLNEQFF. Written as DNA, the CDR3 is TGTGCCAGCAGCGCCCGGCGGGGACCGCTAGCGGAAAGGGGGCTAAATGAGCAGTTCTTC.

As to this clone: Other DNA sequences in the sample encode the same CDR3. The chain uses TRBV5-6 and TRBJ2-1; D is uncertain. Trimming cost V 4 bases and J 4 bases, with 6 bases left between them. This CDR3 contains 12 residues. In germline, CDR1 is SGHDT, CDR2 YYEEEE. CDR3 coding DNA: TGTGCCAGCAGCCTAAGTTACAATGAGCAGTTCTTC. It codes for CASSLSYNEQFF.

This chain links TRBV4-1 with TRBJ1-2; 7 nucleotides agree with TRBD1. V was pared by 0 bases and J by 7 bases, with 8 bases of the junction left unmatched. CDR3 length: 15 amino acids. Germline-derived CDR1 and CDR2 are MGHRA and YSYEKL. The CDR3 region is CASSQEGETGIGYTF. Written as DNA, the CDR3 is TGCGCCAGCAGCCAAGAGGGAGAGACAGGGATTGGCTACACCTTC.

The chain links TRBV30 to TRBJ2-7; TRBD1 matches at 8 bases. CDR3 size: 16 residues. Germline CDR1 and CDR2: GTSNPN and SVGIG (reference sequence). J gave up 2 bases and V 5 bases, and 14 bases lay outside the gene matches. The CDR3 DNA is TGTGCCTGGTCGTCTCGGCAGGGGGCAAATCCCTACGAGCAGTACTTC. Translating gives CAWSSRQGANPYEQYF.

The genes are TRBV7-9 and TRBJ2-1, with 8 positions matching TRBD2. The junction had 17 bases not matched to a gene; V was cut back by 4 bases and J by 9 bases. The CDR3 runs to 17 residues. Germline V CDR1 and CDR2: SEHNR, FQNEAQ (reference sequence). CDR3 region: CASSSAWVSGRFGEQFF. CDR3 DNA sequence: TGTGCCAGCAGCTCTGCCTGGGTGAGCGGGAGATTTGGTGAGCAGTTCTTC.

V and J are TRBV23-1 and TRBJ2-7; D is perhaps TRBD2 (5 bases). TRBV23-1 is marked as an open reading frame, function uncertain. CDR3 size: 13 residues. V was pared by 4 bases and J by 6 bases, with 13 bases between. CDR3 bases: TGCGCCAGCAGTCTGTGGGAGTTTGGCGAGCAGTACTTC. Amino acids: CASSLWEFGEQYF.

This chain joins TRBV27 and TRBJ2-7, with D perhaps TRBD2 (5 bases). The V gene lost 4 bases and the J gene lost 6 bases, with 25 bases spanning the gap. The CDR3 is made up of 17 amino acids. Germline assignment: CDR1 MNHEY and CDR2 SMNVEV (reference sequence). The DNA for the CDR3 is TGTGCCAGCAGTTCAACTCTCGGGCCGCAGCGGCTAGGCGAGCAGTACTTC. It specifies CASSSTLGPQRLGEQYF.

The chain carries TRBV6-1 and TRBJ2-3; D not certain. V lost 4 bases, J lost 1 base, and 15 bases lay in between. The length of the CDR3 is 16 residues. The germline V gene has CDR1 MNHNS and CDR2 SASEGT. CDR3: CASSVVGTRGTDTQYF. The CDR3 DNA is TGTGCCAGCAGTGTGGTCGGAACACGAGGCACAGATACGCAGTATTTT.

V gene TRBV9 combines with J gene TRBJ2-7; 8 nucleotides align to TRBD2. This CDR3 region has 15 residues. Germline-derived CDR1 and CDR2 are SGDLS and YYNGEE. The V and J ends lost 4 bases and 4 bases, in that order; junction bases with no gene match: 10. This chain's CDR3 is CASSPGLATGYEQYF. The DNA for the CDR3 is TGTGCCAGCAGCCCAGGACTAGCCACGGGTTACGAGCAGTACTTC.

The chain recombines TRBV10-1 with TRBJ2-1; 8 bases are a match to TRBD1. This CDR3 contains 18 residues. Germline-derived CDR1 and CDR2 are WNHNN and SYGVQD (reference sequence). The V segment lost 0 bases and the J segment 7 bases; nucleotides outside the gene matches: 14. The CDR3 protein is CASSESMLRDRLLNEQFF. The DNA for the CDR3 is TGCGCCAGCAGTGAGTCGATGCTTAGGGACAGGTTATTAAATGAGCAGTTCTTC.

The genes are TRBV10-3 and TRBJ1-2; no reliable D call. Per germline, CDR1 ENHRY and CDR2 SYGVKD. Trimming removed 1 base at V and 2 bases at J, with 20 bases between. CDR3 size: 18 residues. The CDR3 here is CAISEFVEVGGGNYGYTF. Written as DNA, the CDR3 is TGTGCCATCAGTGAGTTTGTAGAAGTGGGAGGTGGGAACTATGGCTACACCTTC.

The chain employs TRBV18 and TRBJ2-1; D unclear. The germline gives CDR1 KGHSH, CDR2 LQKENI. Trimming stripped 2 bases from V and 3 bases from J, with 8 bases between. The CDR3 is 14 residues long. Here the CDR3 DNA reads TGTGCCAGCTCACCAGCAGCATACTACAATGAGCAGTTCTTC. This gives the protein CASSPAAYYNEQFF.

CDR3 loop: CASSAGGGQPHNEQFF. Here the CDR3 DNA reads TGTGCCAGCAGCGCAGGGGGGGGACAGCCACACAATGAGCAGTTCTTC. The chain employs TRBV11-3 and TRBJ2-1; perhaps D is TRBD1 or TRBD2 (7 bases each). This CDR3 is 16 amino acids long. V lost 5 bases and J 5 bases, leaving 19 bases between the germline ends. The V gene's germline CDR1 is SGHNT and CDR2 YENEEA.

The chain joins TRBV5-4 to TRBJ1-1; D may be TRBD1 (5 bases). Germline V lookup: CDR1 SGHNT, CDR2 YYREEE (reference sequence). With 1 base removed from V and 7 bases from J, the gap between germline ends came to 11 bases. The CDR3 spans 13 residues. The CDR3 bases are TGTGCCAGCAGCTTGAAGGGGTGGAGTGAAGCTTTCTTT. Protein product: CASSLKGWSEAFF.

V gene TRBV27 combines with J gene TRBJ1-5, with 9 bases that match TRBD1. The J segment lost 7 bases and the V segment lost 5 bases, leaving 15 bases of the junction unmatched. Germline CDR1 and CDR2: MNHEY and SMNVEV (reference sequence). The CDR3 consists of 17 residues. Here the CDR3 reads CASSQSHVQGAGQPQHF. As DNA, the CDR3 is TGTGCCAGCAGTCAATCCCACGTACAGGGGGCAGGACAGCCCCAGCATTTT.

V and J are TRBV10-3 and TRBJ1-2, with D possibly matching TRBD1 (5 bases). CDR3 length: 13 amino acids. V was clipped by 10 bases and J by 2 bases, with 14 bases between them. CDR1 and CDR2 from the germline V gene are ENHRY and SYGVKD. CDR3 DNA: TGTGCCACGAAACAGACAGAAAACTATGGCTACACCTTC. Its protein is CATKQTENYGYTF.

The chain has TRBV9 and TRBJ2-7; 12 bases fit TRBD2. Losses at the gene ends were 0 bases for V and 6 bases for J; bases not matched to a gene: 4. The CDR3 is made up of 15 amino acids. Germline CDR1 and CDR2: SGDLS and YYNGEE. CDR3 DNA sequence: TGTGCCAGCAGCGTAGCTGGGGGACTAGCGGGCGAGCAGTACTTC. Protein product: CASSVAGGLAGEQYF.

This clone showed up just once. The chain has TRBV29-1 and TRBJ1-2; 7 positions match TRBD1. CDR3 length: 14 amino acids. After removal of 6 bases from V and 4 bases from J, the junction contained 11 bases not matched to a gene. Germline CDR1 and CDR2: SQVTM and ANQGSEA. CDR3 in amino acids: CSVRRSGTVYGYTF. DNA of the CDR3: TGCAGCGTCCGAAGATCCGGGACAGTCTATGGCTACACCTTC.